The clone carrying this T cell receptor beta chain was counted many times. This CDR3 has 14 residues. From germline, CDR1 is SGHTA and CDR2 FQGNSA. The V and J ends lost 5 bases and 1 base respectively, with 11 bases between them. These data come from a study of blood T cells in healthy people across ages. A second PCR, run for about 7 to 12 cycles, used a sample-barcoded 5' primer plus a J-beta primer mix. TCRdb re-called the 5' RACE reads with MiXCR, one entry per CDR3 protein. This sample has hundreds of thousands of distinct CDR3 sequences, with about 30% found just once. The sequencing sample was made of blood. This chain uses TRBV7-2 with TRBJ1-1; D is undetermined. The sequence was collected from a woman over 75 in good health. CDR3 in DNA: TGTGCCAGCAGCCCCCAGGTCGCGAACACTGAAGCTTTCTTT. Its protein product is CASSPQVANTEAFF.